Included here is one T cell receptor beta chain sequence, with context. The sample is drawn from a study of OX40 agonist ivuxolimab in advanced cancers. In the study overall: Patients received ivuxolimab, an intravenous treatment, every 2 weeks at 0.01 to 10 mg/kg.

TCRdb's table, derived via immunoSEQ multiplex PCR, lists solely in-frame clones and lacks some. The sample lists over 75,000 clones, 90% occurring once. Germline lookup yields CDR1 GTSNPN and CDR2 SVGIG (reference sequence). V was shortened by 2 bases and J by 2 bases, with 10 bases between the two germline ends. The CDR3 covers 14 residues. The origin of this receptor is an adult with an advanced solid tumor such as melanoma, head and neck, liver or kidney cancer. The specimen was CD4+ or CD8+ T cells sorted from blood, collected in a trial of the OX40 agonist ivuxolimab. The V call is TRBV30, the J call TRBJ1-5, with a weak D call TRBD1 (6 bases). Written as DNA, the CDR3 is TGTGCCTGGAGTAGGGCAGGGGGCAATCAGCCCCAGCATTTT. This translates into CAWSRAGGNQPQHF.